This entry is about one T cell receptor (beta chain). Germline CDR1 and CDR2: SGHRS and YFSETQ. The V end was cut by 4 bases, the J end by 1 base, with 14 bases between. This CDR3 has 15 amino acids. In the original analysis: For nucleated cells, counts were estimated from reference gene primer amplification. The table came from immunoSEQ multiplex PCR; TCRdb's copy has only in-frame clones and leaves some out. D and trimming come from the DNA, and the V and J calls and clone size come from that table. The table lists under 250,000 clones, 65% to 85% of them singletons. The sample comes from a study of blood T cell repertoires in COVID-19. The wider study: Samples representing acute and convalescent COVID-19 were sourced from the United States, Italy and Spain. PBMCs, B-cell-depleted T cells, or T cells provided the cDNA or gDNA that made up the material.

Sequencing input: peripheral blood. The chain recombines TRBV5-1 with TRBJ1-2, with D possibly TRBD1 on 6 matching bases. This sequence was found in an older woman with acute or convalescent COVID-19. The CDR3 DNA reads TGCGCCAGCAGCCCTCTGGACAGCTTTAACTATGGCTACACCTTC. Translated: CASSPLDSFNYGYTF.